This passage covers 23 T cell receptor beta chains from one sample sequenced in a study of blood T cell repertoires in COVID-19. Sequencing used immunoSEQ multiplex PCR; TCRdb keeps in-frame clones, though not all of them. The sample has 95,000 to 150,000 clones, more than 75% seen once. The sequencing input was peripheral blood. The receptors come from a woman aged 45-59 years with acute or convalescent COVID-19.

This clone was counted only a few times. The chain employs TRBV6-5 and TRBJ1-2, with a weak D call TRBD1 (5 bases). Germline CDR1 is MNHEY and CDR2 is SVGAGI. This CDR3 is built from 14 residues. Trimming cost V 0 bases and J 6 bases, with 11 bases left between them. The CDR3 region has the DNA TGTGCCAGCAGTTACTCGGGCAGGGCTGATGGCTACACCTTC. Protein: CASSYSGRADGYTF.

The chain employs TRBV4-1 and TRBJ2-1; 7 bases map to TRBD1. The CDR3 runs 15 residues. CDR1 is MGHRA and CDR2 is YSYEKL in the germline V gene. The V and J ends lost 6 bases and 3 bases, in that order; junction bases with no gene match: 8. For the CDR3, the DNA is TGCGCCAGCAGTCCTACTCGGGACAGCTACAATGAGCAGTTCTTC. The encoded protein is CASSPTRDSYNEQFF.

The CDR3 nucleotides read TGTGCCAGCAGTGAAGCGTTGTTAGCGGTGTACCAAGAGACCCAGTACTTC. This gives the protein CASSEALLAVYQETQYF. The chain employs TRBV6-1 and TRBJ2-5, with a tentative D call TRBD2 (6 bases). V was trimmed by 0 bases and J by 0 bases, leaving 14 bases between them. This CDR3 has 17 residues. The germline V gene encodes CDR1 MNHNS and CDR2 SASEGT.

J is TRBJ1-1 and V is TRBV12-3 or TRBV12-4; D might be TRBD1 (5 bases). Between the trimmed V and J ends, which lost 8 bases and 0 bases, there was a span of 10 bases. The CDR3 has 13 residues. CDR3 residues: CASVTAMNTEAFF. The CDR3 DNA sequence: TGTGCCAGCGTGACAGCCATGAACACTGAAGCTTTCTTT.

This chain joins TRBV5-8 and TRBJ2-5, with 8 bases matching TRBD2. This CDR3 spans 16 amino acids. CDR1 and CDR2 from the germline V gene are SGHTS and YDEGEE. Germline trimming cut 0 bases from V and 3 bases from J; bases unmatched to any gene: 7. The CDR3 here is CASSLVWVAGKETQYF. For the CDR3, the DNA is TGTGCCAGCAGCTTGGTTTGGGTAGCGGGAAAAGAGACCCAGTACTTC.

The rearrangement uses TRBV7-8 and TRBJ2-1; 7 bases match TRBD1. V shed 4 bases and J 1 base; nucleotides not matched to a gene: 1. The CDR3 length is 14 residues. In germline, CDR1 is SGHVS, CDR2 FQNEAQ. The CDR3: CASSWDRSYNEQFF. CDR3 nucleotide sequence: TGTGCCAGCAGCTGGGACAGATCCTACAATGAGCAGTTCTTC.

CDR3 region: CSVQTGWNEKLFF. DNA of the CDR3: TGCAGCGTACAGACAGGGTGGAATGAAAAACTGTTTTTT. This chain uses TRBV29-1 with TRBJ1-4; 7 bases agree with TRBD1. Trimming cost V 6 bases and J 5 bases; bases outside gene matches: 6. The CDR3 runs to 13 residues. Germline V gene data show CDR1 as SQVTM and CDR2 as ANQGSEA.

The CDR3 nucleotides read TGTGCCAGCAGCTTATATCTGAACACTGAAGCTTTCTTT. Protein product: CASSLYLNTEAFF. V usage is TRBV11-3 and J usage is TRBJ1-1; D uncertain. This CDR3 has 13 residues. Germline assignment: CDR1 SGHNT and CDR2 YENEEA. V dropped 2 bases and J dropped 0 bases, with 4 bases sitting between them.

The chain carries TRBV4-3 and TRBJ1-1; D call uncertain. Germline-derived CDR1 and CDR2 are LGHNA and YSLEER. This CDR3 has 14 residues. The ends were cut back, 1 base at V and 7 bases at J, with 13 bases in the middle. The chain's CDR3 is CASSQALEVVEAFF. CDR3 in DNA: TGCGCCAGCAGCCAAGCCTTGGAGGTAGTTGAAGCTTTCTTT.

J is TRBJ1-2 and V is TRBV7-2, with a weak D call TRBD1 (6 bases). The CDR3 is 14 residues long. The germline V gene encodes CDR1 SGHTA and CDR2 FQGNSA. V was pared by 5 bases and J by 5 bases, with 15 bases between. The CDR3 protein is CASSPNQGSYGYTF. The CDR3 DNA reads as TGTGCCAGCAGCCCAAATCAGGGGTCTTATGGCTACACCTTC.

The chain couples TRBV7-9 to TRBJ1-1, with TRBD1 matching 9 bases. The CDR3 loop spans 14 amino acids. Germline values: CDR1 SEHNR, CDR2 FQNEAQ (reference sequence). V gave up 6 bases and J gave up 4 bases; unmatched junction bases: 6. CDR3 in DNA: TGTGCCAGCAGAGTACAGGGGGCGGTCACTGAAGCTTTCTTT. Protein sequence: CASRVQGAVTEAFF.

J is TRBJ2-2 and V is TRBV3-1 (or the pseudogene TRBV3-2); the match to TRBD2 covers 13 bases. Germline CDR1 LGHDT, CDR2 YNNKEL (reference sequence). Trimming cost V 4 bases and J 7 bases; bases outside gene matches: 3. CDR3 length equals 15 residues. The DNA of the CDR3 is TGTGCCAGCAGCCGACTAGCGGGAGGTATCGGGGAGCTGTTTTTT. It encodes CASSRLAGGIGELFF.

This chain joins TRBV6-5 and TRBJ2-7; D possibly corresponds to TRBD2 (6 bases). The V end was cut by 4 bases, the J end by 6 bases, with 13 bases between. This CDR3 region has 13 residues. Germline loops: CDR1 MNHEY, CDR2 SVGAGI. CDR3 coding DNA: TGTGCCAGCAGTTGGAGGGGCCTGTCCGAGCAGTACTTC. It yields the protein CASSWRGLSEQYF.

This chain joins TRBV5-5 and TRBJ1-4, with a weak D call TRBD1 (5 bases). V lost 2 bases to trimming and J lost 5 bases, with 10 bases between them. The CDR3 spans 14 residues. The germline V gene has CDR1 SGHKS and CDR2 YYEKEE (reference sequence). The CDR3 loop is CASSFQGGNEKLFF. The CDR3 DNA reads TGTGCCAGCAGCTTCCAGGGAGGGAATGAAAAACTGTTTTTT.

The CDR3 region has the DNA TGTGCCTGGAGTCAGACAGACACTGAAGCTTTCTTT. Protein sequence: CAWSQTDTEAFF. The V gene is TRBV30, the J gene TRBJ1-1; possibly TRBD1 for D (5 bases). Between the trimmed V and J ends, which lost 2 bases and 3 bases, there was a span of 7 bases. The CDR3 length is 12 residues. Per the germline V gene, CDR1 is GTSNPN and CDR2 is SVGIG (reference sequence).

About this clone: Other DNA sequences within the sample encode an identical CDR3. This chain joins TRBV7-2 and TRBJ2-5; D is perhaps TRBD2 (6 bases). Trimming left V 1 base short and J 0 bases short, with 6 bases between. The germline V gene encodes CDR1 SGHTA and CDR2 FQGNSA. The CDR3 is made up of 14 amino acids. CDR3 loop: CASSLGDYQETQYF. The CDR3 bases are TGTGCCAGCAGCTTAGGGGACTACCAAGAGACCCAGTACTTC.

The CDR3 region has the DNA TGCGCCAGCAGTTTCACAGGGGGAGACACTGAAGCTTTCTTT. Amino acid sequence: CASSFTGGDTEAFF. The chain recombines TRBV5-1 with TRBJ1-1; 8 bases map to TRBD1. Germline V CDR1 and CDR2: SGHRS, YFSETQ. The CDR3 extends over 14 amino acids. V lost 5 bases, J lost 3 bases, and 6 bases stayed unmatched.

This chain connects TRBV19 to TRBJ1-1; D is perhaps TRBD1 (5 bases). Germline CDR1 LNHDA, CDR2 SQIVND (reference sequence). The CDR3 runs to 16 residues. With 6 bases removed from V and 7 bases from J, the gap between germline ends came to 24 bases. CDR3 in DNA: TGTGCCAGTAGATTGCAGTCGACAGTCCCCGTGAGTGAAGCTTTCTTT. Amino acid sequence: CASRLQSTVPVSEAFF. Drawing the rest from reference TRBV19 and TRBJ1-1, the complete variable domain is DGGITQSPKYLFRKEGQNVTLSCEQNLNHDAMYWYRQDPGQGLRLIYYSQIVNDFQKGDIAEGYSVSREKKESFPLTVTSAQKNPTAFYLCASRLQSTVPVSEAFFGQGTRLTVV.

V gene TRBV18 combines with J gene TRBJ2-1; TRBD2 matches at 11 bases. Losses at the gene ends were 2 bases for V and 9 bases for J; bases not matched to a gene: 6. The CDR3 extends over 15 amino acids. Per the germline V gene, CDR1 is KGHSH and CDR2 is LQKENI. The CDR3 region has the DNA TGTGCCAGCTCACCAGCCCTAGCGGGAGGAACTGAGCAGTTCTTC. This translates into CASSPALAGGTEQFF.

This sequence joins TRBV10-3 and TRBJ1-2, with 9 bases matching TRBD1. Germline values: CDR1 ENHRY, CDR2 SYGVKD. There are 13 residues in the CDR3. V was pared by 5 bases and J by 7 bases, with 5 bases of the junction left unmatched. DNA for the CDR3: TGTGCCATCAGTTTCCGGGACAGGGTTGGCTACACCTTC. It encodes CAISFRDRVGYTF.

This chain's CDR3 is CATSDWAGPRETQYF. The CDR3 coding sequence is TGTGCCACCAGTGATTGGGCAGGGCCAAGGGAGACCCAGTACTTC. This rearrangement joins TRBV24-1 to TRBJ2-5; maybe TRBD1 (5 bases). Germline CDR1 KGHDR, CDR2 SFDVKD. Trimming took 2 bases from V and 5 from J, leaving 14 bases between them. The CDR3 is 15 residues long.

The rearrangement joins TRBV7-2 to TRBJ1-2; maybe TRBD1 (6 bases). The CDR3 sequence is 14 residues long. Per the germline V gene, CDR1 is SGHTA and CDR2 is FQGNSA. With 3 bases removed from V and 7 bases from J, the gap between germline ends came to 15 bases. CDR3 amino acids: CASSLGGGFIGYTF. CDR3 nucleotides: TGTGCCAGCAGCTTGGGAGGGGGGTTTATTGGCTACACCTTC.

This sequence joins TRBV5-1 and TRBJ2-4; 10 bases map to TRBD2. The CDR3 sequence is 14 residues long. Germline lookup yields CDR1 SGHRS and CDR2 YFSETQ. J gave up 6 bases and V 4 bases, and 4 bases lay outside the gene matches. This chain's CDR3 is CASSQGLARNIQYF. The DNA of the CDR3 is TGCGCCAGCAGCCAGGGACTAGCGCGAAACATTCAGTACTTC.